This record concerns one TCR beta chain sequence. Antigen unknown. This specimen comes from a study of CD8 T cells in ankylosing spondylitis. In TCRdb, the 5' RACE reads were re-called with MiXCR into one record per CDR3 protein. The sample consists of about 420,000 distinct CDR3 sequences, about a fifth of them appearing once. Germline CDR1 is SGHTA and CDR2 is FQGNSA. With 5 bases clipped from V and 5 bases from J, the junction kept 7 bases outside the gene matches. This CDR3 has 14 residues. Study results and limitations: What seemed typical of ankylosing spondylitis blood was a TCR beta motif built from 7 or 8 highly homologous variants.

Sequencing was carried out using blood, either unsorted or a sorted T cell fraction (not recorded which). The rearrangement uses TRBV7-2 and TRBJ2-3; 7 nucleotides align to TRBD2. The clonotype comes from a male donor with ankylosing spondylitis. CDR3 DNA sequence: TGTGCCAGCAGCCCTATTCGGGGGGTAGATACGCAGTATTTT. It codes for CASSPIRGVDTQYF.